The clone carrying this TCR beta chain was seen only once. Data came from immunoSEQ multiplex PCR; TCRdb stores just in-frame clones and leaves some out. Of some 78,000 clones detected, 95% to 98% appear once; the ten largest clones hold roughly 0.03%. Germline loops: CDR1 SGHTS, CDR2 YDEGEE. The CDR3 contains 16 residues. The V gene lost 3 bases and the J gene lost 7 bases, with 17 bases spanning the gap. Thymus specimens were resections from corrective heart surgery. Congenital heart defects were the reason for the corrective surgery that the donors, healthy Finnish infants, were having. This sample is drawn from a study of human thymus T cells.

Sequenced sample: thymus tissue. The TCR comes from a boy under two years old with a congenital heart defect but otherwise immunologically healthy. The chain employs TRBV5-8 and TRBJ1-6, with TRBD1 as a possible D gene (5 bases). The CDR3 DNA sequence: TGTGCCAGCAGCTCTGACCCGGGACCGCCAAATTCACCCCTCCACTTT. As protein: CASSSDPGPPNSPLHF.